These 12 T cell receptor beta chains were sequenced from one sample in a study of technical replicates of blood from a handful of donors. Profiling relied on immunoSEQ multiplex PCR, and the TCRdb table lists in-frame clones only, not all of them. The table records about 82,000 clones, under 96% of them present only once. Sequencing used T cells isolated from PBMCs. The receptors were sampled from a human donor in good health.

The chain joins TRBV9 to TRBJ2-1, with a possible D match to TRBD2 (6 bases). CDR1 SGDLS and CDR2 YYNGEE come from the germline V gene. Between the trimmed V and J ends, which lost 2 bases and 12 bases, there was a span of 18 bases. This CDR3 comprises 14 residues. The chain's CDR3 is CASSVSSGAPGQFF. The CDR3 DNA follows: TGTGCCAGCAGCGTTAGTTCGGGAGCCCCTGGGCAGTTCTTC. Together with reference TRBV9 and TRBJ2-1, the CDR3 gives the full variable domain: DSGVTQTPKHLITATGQRVTLRCSPRSGDLSVYWYQQSLDQGLQFLIQYYNGEERAKGNILERFSAQQFPDLHSELNLSSLELGDSALYFCASSVSSGAPGQFFGPGTRLTVL.

V gene TRBV10-1 combines with J gene TRBJ1-1; 7 nucleotides align to TRBD1. Germline V gene data show CDR1 as WNHNN and CDR2 as SYGVQD (reference sequence). CDR3 length: 13 amino acids. With V trimmed by 3 bases and J by 3 bases, 1 base remained unmatched. The CDR3 DNA reads as TGCGCCAGCAGTGAAACAGGGGACACTGAAGCTTTCTTT. Protein: CASSETGDTEAFF.

The V gene is TRBV7-2, the J gene TRBJ1-5; D is undetermined. CDR3 length equals 14 residues. Germline V gene sequence: CDR1 SGHTA, CDR2 FQGNSA. V was clipped by 6 bases and J by 6 bases, with 15 bases between them. The CDR3 DNA reads TGTGCCAGCAGTGTCACCGGGAGTTTTCAGCCCCAGCATTTT. Translation gives CASSVTGSFQPQHF.

The chain joins TRBV2 to TRBJ1-1; the D is unclear. CDR3 length: 15 residues. CDR1 is SNHLY and CDR2 is FYNNEI in the germline V gene. V shed 7 bases and J shed 4 bases, with 19 bases lying between them. The DNA for the CDR3 is TGTGCCAGCAACCCTAACTCGGGTGCGGGCACTGAAGCTTTCTTT. Translation: CASNPNSGAGTEAFF.

This clone turned up a few times. The rearrangement links TRBV10-2 to TRBJ2-7; 8 nucleotides agree with TRBD2. The CDR3 has 14 residues. Trimming cost V 6 bases and J 0 bases; bases outside gene matches: 4. Germline V gene data show CDR1 as WSHSY and CDR2 as SAAADI. This CDR3 reads CASRMTSVSYEQYF. In nucleotides, the CDR3 is TGCGCCAGCAGGATGACTAGCGTCTCCTACGAGCAGTACTTC.

A single count supports this clone. This rearrangement joins TRBV29-1 to TRBJ2-3, with 11 bases aligning to TRBD2. Germline V gene data show CDR1 as SQVTM and CDR2 as ANQGSEA. Unmatched junction bases numbered 7, after V lost 2 bases and J lost 3 bases. This CDR3 has 16 amino acids. The CDR3 reads CSVERTSGSRTDTQYF. CDR3 DNA sequence: TGCAGCGTTGAACGTACTAGCGGGAGTCGAACAGATACGCAGTATTTT.

This clone was found once. The chain carries TRBV2 and TRBJ2-1, with 9 bases that match TRBD2. In germline, CDR1 is SNHLY, CDR2 FYNNEI. The CDR3 extends over 13 amino acids. V lost 6 bases and J lost 5; bases outside the gene matches: 2. The CDR3 region is CASRLAGNNEQFF. Written as DNA, the CDR3 is TGTGCCAGCAGACTAGCGGGCAACAATGAGCAGTTCTTC.

The chain employs TRBV5-6 and TRBJ2-2; no definite D call. The CDR3 has 13 amino acids. V was clipped by 4 bases and J by 3 bases, with 7 bases between them. Per the germline V gene, CDR1 is SGHDT and CDR2 is YYEEEE. CDR3 in amino acids: CASSLRYTGELFF. CDR3 in DNA: TGTGCCAGCAGCCTTCGGTACACCGGGGAGCTGTTTTTT.

The chain joins TRBV30 to TRBJ2-1; perhaps TRBD1 as D (6 bases). The CDR3 runs 14 residues. The germline V and J ends were trimmed by 7 bases and 1 base, with 14 bases remaining between them. CDR1 and CDR2 from the germline V gene are GTSNPN and SVGIG (reference sequence). DNA of the CDR3: TGTGCCTTACGACAGGTGCCTTCCTACAATGAGCAGTTCTTC. Protein product: CALRQVPSYNEQFF.

The V and J genes are TRBV7-9 and TRBJ2-1; TRBD2 aligns across 10 bases. Germline assignment: CDR1 SEHNR and CDR2 FQNEAQ (reference sequence). The CDR3 totals 18 residues. Trimming cost V 0 bases and J 5 bases; bases outside gene matches: 10. CDR3: CASSLARPAGGPHNEQFF. CDR3 nucleotide sequence: TGTGCCAGCAGCTTAGCGAGACCAGCGGGAGGGCCCCACAATGAGCAGTTCTTC.

This sequence joins TRBV30 and TRBJ1-2; D is undetermined. Trimming cost V 4 bases and J 2 bases, with 8 bases left between them. This CDR3 spans 12 amino acids. The germline CDR1 and CDR2 sequences are GTSNPN and SVGIG (reference sequence). CDR3 loop: CAWTPTNYGYTF. CDR3 sequence (DNA): TGTGCCTGGACGCCTACGAACTATGGCTACACCTTC.

The V and J genes are TRBV5-1 and TRBJ2-7, with 8 nucleotides matching TRBD2. V was pared by 2 bases and J by 5 bases, with 6 bases of the junction left unmatched. CDR1 and CDR2 from the germline V gene are SGHRS and YFSETQ. CDR3 length: 14 residues. CDR3 nucleotides: TGCGCCAGCAGCTTTGTGCGGGAGGCTAACGAGCAGTACTTC. It is translated as CASSFVREANEQYF.